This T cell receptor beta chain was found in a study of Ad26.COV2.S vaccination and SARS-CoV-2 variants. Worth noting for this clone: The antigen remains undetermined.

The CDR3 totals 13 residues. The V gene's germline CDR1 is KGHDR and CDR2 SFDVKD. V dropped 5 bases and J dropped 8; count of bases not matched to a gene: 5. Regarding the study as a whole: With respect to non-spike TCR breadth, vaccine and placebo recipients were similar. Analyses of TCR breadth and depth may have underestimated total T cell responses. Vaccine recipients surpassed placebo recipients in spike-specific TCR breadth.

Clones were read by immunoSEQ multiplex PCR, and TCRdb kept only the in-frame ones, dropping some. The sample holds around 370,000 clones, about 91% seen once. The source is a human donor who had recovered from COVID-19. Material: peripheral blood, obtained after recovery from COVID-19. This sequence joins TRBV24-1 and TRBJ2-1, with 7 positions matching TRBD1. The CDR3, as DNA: TGTGCCACCAGTGCAACCCAGGGGGATGAGCAGTTCTTC. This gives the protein CATSATQGDEQFF.